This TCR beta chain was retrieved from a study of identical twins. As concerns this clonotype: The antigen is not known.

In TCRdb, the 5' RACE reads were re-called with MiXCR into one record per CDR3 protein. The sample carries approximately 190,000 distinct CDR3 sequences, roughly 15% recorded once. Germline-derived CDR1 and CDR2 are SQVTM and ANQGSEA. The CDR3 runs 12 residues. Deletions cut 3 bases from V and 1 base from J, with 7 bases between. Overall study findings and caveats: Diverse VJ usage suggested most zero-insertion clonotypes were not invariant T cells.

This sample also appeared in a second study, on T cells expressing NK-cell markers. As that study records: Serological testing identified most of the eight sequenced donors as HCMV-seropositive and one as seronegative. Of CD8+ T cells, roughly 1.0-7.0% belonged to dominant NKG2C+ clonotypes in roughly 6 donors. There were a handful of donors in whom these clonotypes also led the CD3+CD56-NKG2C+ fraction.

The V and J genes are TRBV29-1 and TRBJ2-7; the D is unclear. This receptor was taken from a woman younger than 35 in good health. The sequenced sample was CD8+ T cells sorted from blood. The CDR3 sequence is CSVEAESYEQYF. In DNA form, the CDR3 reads TGCAGCGTTGAGGCCGAGTCCTACGAGCAGTACTTC.